This T cell receptor (beta chain) was documented in a study of cytomegalovirus exposure and HLA in healthy donors. Germline V lookup: CDR1 SGHNT, CDR2 YYREEE (reference sequence). V dropped 1 base and J dropped 8 bases, with 16 bases sitting between them. This CDR3 region has 15 residues. General study findings and limits: Reports credit the classifier with highly specific, highly sensitive diagnosis of cytomegalovirus status. Later analysis suggested most CMV-associated TCR beta chains were HLA-restricted. The presence/absence work took it that sequencing depth was about the same across donors.

PCR employed 60 Vbeta and 13 Jbeta primers. Clones were read by immunoSEQ multiplex PCR, and TCRdb kept only the in-frame ones, dropping some. The sample includes some 130,000 clones, around 80% of them seen just once. As to this clone: Its antigen remains unknown.

The chain carries TRBV5-4 and TRBJ2-1, with a possible D match to TRBD1 (5 bases). This receptor was taken from a man in his forties in good health and CMV-seropositive. Input material: PBMCs. DNA for the CDR3: TGTGCCAGCAGCTTGAAACAGGCCCTAGGGGATGAGCAGTTCTTC. Its protein product is CASSLKQALGDEQFF.